This record looks at one T cell receptor (beta chain) sequence and its context. Its antigen target is currently unknown. No per-base quality is available; no much larger clone lies one base away. Receptor amplification or capture employed the immunoSEQ multiplex PCR assay. The multiplex PCR relied on a mix of 60 forward primers for TCR Vbeta segments and 13 reverse primers for TCR Jbeta segments. The CDR3 region of rearranged TCR beta genes was amplified from genomic DNA by a multiplex PCR assay. The amplified TCR beta libraries were sequenced on the Illumina HiSeq System as 87-base-pair reads. The source study handled its data this way. A later analysis counted about 76 million unique TCR beta chains across the 640 or so repertoires, and some 11 million of these chains were shared by at least two donors. Raw reads were error-corrected and collapsed into unique sequences by a nearest-neighbor algorithm in which closely related sequences were merged to remove PCR and sequencing errors. To assign V, D and J gene segments, CDR3 sequences were aligned to IMGT reference sequences. Each retained sequence needed at least a six-nucleotide match to both a V gene segment and a J gene segment. Rearrangements were called productive when the CDR3 lacked stop codons and stayed in frame with V and J; all others were non-productive. CDR3 was defined by IMGT convention, running from the second conserved V-encoded cysteine to the conserved J-encoded phenylalanine. The earlier analysis of about 620 of the donors excluded sequences that lacked an unambiguous match to a single V gene segment. An earlier analysis of several hundred of the donors classified V segments as functional when productive rearrangements were above 56.7% and as segregating when the standard deviation between donors was above 5%. A statistical classification framework was developed to diagnose cytomegalovirus status using the catalog of TCR beta chain sequences. A later analysis assigned V and J genes by comparing TCR nucleotide sequences with IMGT/GENE-DB human TR gene sequences. Using the TCRdist pipeline, a later analysis assigned CDR3 sequences along with most-parsimonious VDJ recombination scenarios. A later analysis defined each TCR beta chain by its CDR3 amino acid sequence plus V-gene family, and excluded reads lacking a unique V-gene family. As a way to deal with suspected cross-contamination and a sequencing artifact, a later analysis dropped roughly 600 nucleotide sequences that were highly shared and had low generation probability. For each public chain, a later analysis derived a clonal expansion index from normalized ranks of inferred template counts within each repertoire. A later analysis computed generation probabilities with a VDJ recombination model fitted to out-of-frame rearrangements, and checked the results against IGoR. In a later analysis, hypergeometric tests were used to score TCR-TCR, TCR-HLA and TCR-CMV co-occurrence, with a repertoire-size bias correction applied to TCR pairs. To estimate false discovery rates, a later analysis permuted the HLA or CMV assignments 20 times. In a later analysis, co-occurring TCRs were grouped using DBSCAN, and TCRdist sequence similarity was added for clustering within HLA-allele-positive subsets. Co-occurrence clustering excluded repertoires with fewer than 30,000 or more than 120,000 public chains, plus five with anomalous nucleotide sharing. TCRdb's version of the immuneACCESS table is confined to in-frame rearrangements and falls short of the full clone set. An unresolved V gene accounts for under half of the shortfall where checked; the remainder is of unknown origin. For V, J and clone size, that table is used; D and trimming come from the DNA. The sample table shows around 160,000 clones, and roughly 71% are seen once. The ten largest clones add up to less than 9% of the sample.

The entry originates in a study of cytomegalovirus exposure and HLA in healthy donors (dated by TCRdb to 2017 to 2019). Study-wide context: An earlier analysis of roughly 630 of the donors reported approximately 300 Gb of sequence data and 100 million to 140 million unique TCR beta sequences from 150 million to 200 million T cells. Along with the approximately 650-subject first cohort, a separate validation cohort of over a hundred different subjects was used. HLA typing covered class I and class II loci at four-digit resolution. The study was designed to test whether signatures of past pathogen exposure could be identified by cataloging public T cell receptors. All discovery cohort repertoires had been generated on a single sequencing platform. An early release that covered about 600 HLA-typed donors contained approximately 300 gigabases of sequencing data and roughly 84 million unique TCR sequences. To predict cytomegalovirus infection status, the study brought together high-throughput TCR immunosequencing, statistical association of individual TCRs with disease status, and machine learning. Typing coverage varied by locus: roughly 629-640 donors for A, B, C, DRB1 and DQB1; approximately 500 for DQA1; about 570 for DPA1; 450 to 480 for DPB1. Using immunosequencing, the study profiled T cell repertoires from fewer than 850 subjects and related those repertoires to cytomegalovirus serostatus. In a later analysis, previously published TCR beta repertoires from 670 or so donors were re-analyzed and high-resolution HLA genotyping was added so that TCR occurrence patterns could be studied. A later genetic analysis took genome-wide SNP genotypes for about three fifths of the 666 donors and used that subset as a discovery cohort. Four or five DR-DQ haplotypes were handled as single units for association and clustering because linkage in the cohort was strong. In an earlier analysis of 500 to 650 of the donors, high-throughput TCR beta sequencing was used to judge whether each TCR beta V gene segment behaved as functional or pseudogenic. Rather than drawing on any new phenotypic data, the later analysis identified candidate immune exposures from TCR beta sequences and the way those sequences occurred across donors. Among roughly 400 genotyped donors of the cohort, an average of about 240,000 unique TCR beta nucleotide sequences were sequenced per donor, roughly 20% of them non-productive. Of the roughly 400 genotyped donors, approximately 83% fell in the genetic ancestry cluster associated with self-reported Caucasian donors. Alongside the repertoire data, information on donor age, sex, ethnicity and CMV serostatus was compiled.

Reading the germline V gene (reference sequence) gives CDR1 SEHNR and CDR2 FQNEAQ. Taken from cysteine to phenylalanine, the CDR3 has 13 residues. The entry retains the CDR3 DNA only, 39 bases that are in frame from base 1. Trimming costs V 1 base and J 7 bases, and their ends lie 8 bases apart. The cohort consisted of 600 to 750 healthy bone marrow donors. At the time of sampling, all cohort members were nominally healthy, though unrecorded immune exposures were likely present. The donor tested CMV seropositive, placing the donor among the roughly 270 seropositive members of the cohort. A peripheral blood sample was provided by each donor, and peripheral blood mononuclear cells were used for TCR beta sequencing. Genomic DNA extraction from the blood cell samples was performed with the Qiagen DNeasy Blood Extraction Kit. General conclusions and limits of the study: V-gene and J-gene trimming of TCR beta chains was associated with a missense DCLRE1C variant in a later genetic analysis, and the association was replicated in an independent cohort. In an earlier analysis of over 550 of the donors, most TCR beta V segments were observed in productive rearrangements about 87% or about 30% of the time, broadly matching IMGT annotations. Correlated functional status among segregating V segments might reflect linkage disequilibrium, but an unknown experimental factor could not be ruled out. In the study, around 150 TCR beta chains were listed as associated with cytomegalovirus. Assigning TCR associations to individual alleles was difficult when HLA alleles, especially DR and DQ, strongly co-occurred. Sequencing depth was assumed to be roughly uniform across donors in the presence/absence analyses, though that assumption may not hold. A few of the identified cytomegalovirus-associated TCR beta chains were confirmed in vitro to be specific for cytomegalovirus antigens. In a later genetic analysis, fewer N-insertions in productive TCRs were reported among donors in an Asian-associated ancestry cluster than the approximately 710-donor mean. A further reported finding was that TCR beta sequences accurately predicted the HLA-A and HLA-B alleles for most subjects in the first cohort. A later analysis associated about 17,000 TCR beta sequences with specific HLA alleles at a false discovery rate of 0.05. In this cohort, only TCR beta chains were sequenced, and detectable features were limited by the absence of alpha or paired-chain data. In a later analysis, TCR association rates were found to vary across HLA loci, with the most associated TCRs seen for DRB1 alleles and the fewest for HLA-C alleles. A later analysis found that most CMV-associated TCR beta chains appeared HLA-restricted, with HLA associations seemingly driven largely by CMV exposure. A later analysis reported that several top co-occurrence clusters appeared linked to parvovirus B19, influenza, CMV and Epstein-Barr virus. Because counts were too low, seventeen rarely observed V segments, including chromosome 9 orphons, were excluded from the earlier analysis of about 500 of the donors. In a later analysis, HLA-associated TCR beta chains were found to be more clonally expanded and to have lower generation probabilities than equally common non-associated chains. According to the authors, the approach could potentially be generalized to other disease states and immunological phenotypes. While some public TCRs were present in many individuals, most TCR sequences turned up only very rarely across donors. Because HLA typing was unavailable for some donors at each locus, only the typed subset was used in association tests. The 87-base-pair reads could not distinguish some IMGT-functional V segments, including TRBV6-2 and TRBV6-3, so those segments were excluded. For the cohort, immune exposure information was limited to CMV serostatus. The classifier was reported to diagnose cytomegalovirus status with high specificity and sensitivity in both the original and validation cohorts. A cluster of highly shared sequence variants was judged likely to be a technical artifact of the sequencing pipeline.

The TCR sequence derives from a male donor in good health and CMV-seropositive. Sequencing input: PBMCs. The chain is encoded by TRBV7-9 joined to TRBJ1-3, and the D gene may be TRBD1, 5 bases matching. The DNA sequence is as follows: TGTGCCAGCAGCTTAGACTCAGGGAACACCATATATTTT. Translated, it reads CASSLDSGNTIYF.